This T cell receptor beta chain was sequenced in a study of OX40 agonist ivuxolimab in advanced cancers. Regarding the study in general: The costimulatory receptor OX40 (CD134) was targeted by ivuxolimab, a fully human IgG2 agonistic monoclonal antibody. The monotherapy dose-escalation portion (N = 52 patients) of the phase I ivuxolimab trial is reported in the paper. Partial responses occurred in three dose-escalation patients, of whom one had hepatocellular carcinoma and two had cutaneous melanoma. The purpose of peripheral TCRbeta sequencing was to test whether ivuxolimab changed TCR sequence diversity and led to clonal T-cell expansion. A male proportion of roughly 85% and a mean age of 60 years, ranging from roughly 20 to 80, were recorded for the dose-escalation cohort. Intravenous ivuxolimab was administered to patients every 2 weeks at six dose levels: 0.01, 0.1, 0.3, 1.5, 3 and 10 mg/kg. Prior anti-PD-1, anti-PD-L1 or anti-CTLA-4 therapy was permitted, and approximately 41% of dose-escalation patients had received checkpoint inhibitors. Of the approximately 54 dose-escalation patients, hepatocellular carcinoma was present in around 20, melanoma in approximately 15, renal cell carcinoma in 9 and head and neck cancer in 9.

Broad study findings and their caveats: In partial responders in the 0.1-3.0 mg/kg groups, normalized peripheral clonal expansion was found to be among the lowest, especially among CD8+ T cells. Low levels of normalized T-cell clonal expansion were also seen in some patients who did not respond. After ivuxolimab, CD8+ T cells had more expanded clones than CD4+ T cells on average. Clonal expansion of both CD4+ and CD8+ blood T cells was observed from baseline to week 6 at doses 0.1 to 3.0 mg/kg. Antigen specificity was not determined for the clonally expanded peripheral T cells.

The trial excluded patients who had a history of autoimmune disease or who were on systemic immunosuppression. Peripheral blood for TCR sequencing was collected from all dose cohorts at baseline, on cycle 4 day 1, and on cycle 7 day 1. The samples were drawn from a first-in-human, open-label, multicenter phase I dose-escalation trial of ivuxolimab. Adults with locally advanced or metastatic melanoma, renal cell, hepatocellular, or head and neck squamous cell carcinoma were enrolled in the trial. Before TCR sequencing, CD4+ T cells and CD8+ T cells from peripheral blood were sorted into separate populations. This clone was detected only once. Its target antigen remains unknown. The record has no base qualities; no much larger clone is one base away. Genomic DNA was extracted from sorted cells for sequencing of the TCRbeta CDR3 region. The immunoSEQ Assay was used to sequence the TCRbeta CDR3 regions. TCRdb took over this immuneACCESS table, retaining in-frame rearrangements with V and J assigned. Such tables are incomplete; in checked studies, under half of the missing clones stem from an unresolved V gene, and the remainder is unexplained. The sample has roughly 67,000 clones on record, around 86% of them singletons. The biggest ten clones account for 0.3% to 0.45% of the sample.

This TCR came from an adult with an advanced solid tumor such as melanoma, head and neck, liver or kidney cancer. The sample was CD4+ or CD8+ T cells sorted from blood, taken in a trial of the OX40 agonist ivuxolimab.

The nucleotide sequence is TGTGCCATCAAACCCGGACAGGGATTTATGGGCTCCTACAATGAGCAGTTCTTC. This is translated as CAIKPGQGFMGSYNEQFF. This chain joins TRBV10-3 to TRBJ2-1; 8 junctional bases match TRBD1. Clipping removes 7 bases from V and 0 bases from J, with 14 as the unmatched junction base count. The CDR3, from cysteine to phenylalanine, totals 18 residues. Of the read, only the CDR3 DNA is kept; its 54 bases are in frame from base 1. For CDR1 and CDR2, the germline V gene lists ENHRY and SYGVKD.